The entry below describes one T cell receptor beta chain. Its antigen remains undetermined. The input lacks base qualities; no much larger clone sits a single base away. CDR3 length: 15 amino acids, cysteine to phenylalanine. Only the CDR3 DNA stays, 45 bases, in frame from base 1. The junction shows trimming of 0 bases on V and 7 bases on J, and the gene matches do not reach 6 bases of it. According to the germline V gene (reference sequence), CDR1 reads LGHDT and CDR2 reads YNNKEL. Stable Graves' hyperthyroidism was defined as the absence of progression to ophthalmopathy over 18 months of follow-up. Hyperthyroidism patients were newly diagnosed, with disease duration under 2 months, and aged 18 to 65 years. Patients with uncontrolled infections, other autoimmune diseases, pregnancy or lactation were excluded. Clinical symptoms, serum thyroxine and TRAb, thyroid ultrasound, and orbital computed tomography formed the basis for the diagnoses. Ficoll-Paque density gradient centrifugation was used to isolate PBMCs from 8.5 to 10 ml of fresh peripheral blood. Total RNA was extracted with Trizol reagent, and quality was checked on an Agilent 2100 Bioanalyzer.

The data originate from a study of T cells in Graves' hyperthyroidism and ophthalmopathy (dated by TCRdb to between 2018 and 2020). For context, the study as a whole: Peripheral blood was collected at initial diagnosis, before any treatment. To identify distinguishing TCR V-J signatures, a discovery cohort of roughly 100 patients was used, comprising under 45 with Graves' ophthalmopathy and around 57 with stable Graves' hyperthyroidism. Whether ophthalmopathy could be predicted prospectively was tested in an independent validation cohort made up of fewer than 20 hyperthyroidism patients plus 17 patients who later progressed to ophthalmopathy. The roughly 94 discovery patients were randomly split 7:3 into training and test sets. Thyroid tissue and blood T-cell repertoires from six or seven Graves' hyperthyroidism patients were also compared in the study. After blood sampling, hyperthyroidism patients were treated with methimazole at a starting dose of 30 mg daily, and ophthalmopathy patients were treated with high-dose intravenous methylprednisolone. The paper reports TCR Vbeta CDR3 sequencing of more than 120 peripheral blood samples: some 44 ophthalmopathy, roughly 80 hyperthyroidism and 17 progressor patients. Paper-wide results and their limitations: No statistical method was used to fix the sample size in advance, and group allocation was not hidden from the investigators. Blood samples also contained most of the expanded thyroid clonotypes (frequency above 0.001), which suggests that blood repertoires may reflect thyroid immune responses. A model built on a 13 V-J signature distinguished ophthalmopathy from stable hyperthyroidism, reaching 85% to 90% sensitivity and approximately 81% specificity in cross-validation and 80%/75% in testing. In validation, the model predicted progression to ophthalmopathy with around 71% sensitivity and 72% to 75% specificity, a median of around 6.6 months before onset.

The TCR beta CDR3 regions were amplified from the RNA transcripts. The first round of RT-PCR for the TCR CDR3 was performed with the HTBI primer set and the Qiagen OneStep RT-PCR kit. Libraries were constructed in a second round of multiplex PCR, after which size selection and purification were carried out. Sequencing of the libraries was done on an Illumina HiSeq2000 using paired-end 100 bp reads. As for the original processing: SOAPnuke was used to process the raw data, throwing out any read that contained adapters or uncalled bases, had a mean Phred below 15, or lacked an exact constant-primer or identifier match. COPE v1.2.5 was used to merge high-quality paired reads, and clonotypes were defined as unique nucleotide sequences. MiTCR v1.1 was used to align clonotypes to the IMGT TRBV, TRBD and TRBJ reference segments. The analysis was restricted to V-J combinations with a frequency above 0.0001, which together covered 98% to 99.2% of the repertoires. The TCS score was defined as F50 (clonal expansion) divided by E x V (chaos), with BLOSUM62-based TCRdist calculated between CDR3 peptides within each V-J. Welch's t-statistics and random forest reduced fewer than 550 V-J features to about 13, which were used in a naive Bayes classifier (R e1071). TCRdb trimmed the raw reads at Q25, called clones with MiXCR and kept productive beta chains. Each CDR3 protein gets just one entry, which takes the most common genes and DNA from the rows behind it. These V and J calls originate from TCRdb's pipeline instead of the authors' own analysis. The table for this sample lists a few hundred thousand distinct CDR3 sequences; about 15% of them were counted only once. The ten largest clones capture around 7.3% of the sample.

Source material: blood. The chain couples TRBV3-1 to TRBJ2-1, with 7 junctional bases fitting TRBD2. This TCR came from a young woman with Graves' hyperthyroidism. The DNA sequence is as follows: TGTGCCAGCAGCCAAGAGTTACTAGCGCGGAATGAGCAGTTCTTC. Translated, it gives CASSQELLARNEQFF.